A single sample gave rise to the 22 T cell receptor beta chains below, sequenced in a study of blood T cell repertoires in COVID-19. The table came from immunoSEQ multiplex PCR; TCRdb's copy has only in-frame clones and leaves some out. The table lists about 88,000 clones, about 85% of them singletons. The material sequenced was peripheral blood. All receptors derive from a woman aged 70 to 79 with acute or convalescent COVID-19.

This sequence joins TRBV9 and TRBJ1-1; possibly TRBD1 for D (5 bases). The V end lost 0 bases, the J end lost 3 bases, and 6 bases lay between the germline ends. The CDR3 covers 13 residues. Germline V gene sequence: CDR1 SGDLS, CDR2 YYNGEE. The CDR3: CASSVAGDTEAFF. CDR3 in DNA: TGTGCCAGCAGCGTAGCGGGGGACACTGAAGCTTTCTTT. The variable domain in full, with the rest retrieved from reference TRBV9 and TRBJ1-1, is DSGVTQTPKHLITATGQRVTLRCSPRSGDLSVYWYQQSLDQGLQFLIQYYNGEERAKGNILERFSAQQFPDLHSELNLSSLELGDSALYFCASSVAGDTEAFFGQGTRLTVV.

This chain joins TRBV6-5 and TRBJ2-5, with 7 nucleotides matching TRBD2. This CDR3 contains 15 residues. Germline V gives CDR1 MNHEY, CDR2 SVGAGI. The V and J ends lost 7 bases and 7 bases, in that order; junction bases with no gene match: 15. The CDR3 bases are TGTGCCAGCACGGCCGGACCGAGGACGGGAGGGACCCAGTACTTC. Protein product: CASTAGPRTGGTQYF.

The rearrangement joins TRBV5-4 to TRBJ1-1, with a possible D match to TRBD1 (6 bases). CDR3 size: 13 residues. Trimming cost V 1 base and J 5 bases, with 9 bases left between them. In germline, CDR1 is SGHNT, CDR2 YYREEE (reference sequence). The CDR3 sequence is CASSLQGMTEAFF. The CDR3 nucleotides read TGTGCCAGCAGCTTGCAGGGGATGACTGAAGCTTTCTTT.

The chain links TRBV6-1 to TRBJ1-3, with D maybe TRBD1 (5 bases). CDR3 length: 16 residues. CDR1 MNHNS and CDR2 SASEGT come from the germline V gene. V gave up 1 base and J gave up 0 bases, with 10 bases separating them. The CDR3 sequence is CASSEGGLGSGNTIYF. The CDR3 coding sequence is TGTGCCAGCAGTGAAGGGGGACTGGGCTCTGGAAACACCATATATTTT.

The CDR3 loop reads CASSPLGGVQGDRPQHF. CDR3 sequence (DNA): TGTGCCAGCAGCCCGTTGGGAGGTGTACAGGGGGACCGGCCCCAGCATTTT. The J gene is TRBJ1-5, the V gene TRBV28; 8 positions match TRBD1. This CDR3 region has 17 residues. The ends lost 6 bases at V and 9 bases at J; junction bases unmatched: 19. The germline V gene has CDR1 MDHEN and CDR2 SYDVKM.

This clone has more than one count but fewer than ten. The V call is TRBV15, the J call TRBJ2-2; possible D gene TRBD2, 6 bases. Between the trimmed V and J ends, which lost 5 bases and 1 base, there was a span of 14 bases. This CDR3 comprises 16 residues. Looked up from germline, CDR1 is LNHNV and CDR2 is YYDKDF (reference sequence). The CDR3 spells CATSRPTSVNTGELFF. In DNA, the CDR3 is TGTGCCACCAGCCGACCGACTAGTGTGAACACCGGGGAGCTGTTTTTT.

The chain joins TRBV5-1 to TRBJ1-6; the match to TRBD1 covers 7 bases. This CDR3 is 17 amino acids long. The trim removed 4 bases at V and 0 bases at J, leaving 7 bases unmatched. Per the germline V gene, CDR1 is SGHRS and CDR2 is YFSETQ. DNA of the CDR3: TGCGCCAGCAGCGCCACAGGGGCTTACTCCTATAATTCACCCCTCCACTTT. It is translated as CASSATGAYSYNSPLHF.

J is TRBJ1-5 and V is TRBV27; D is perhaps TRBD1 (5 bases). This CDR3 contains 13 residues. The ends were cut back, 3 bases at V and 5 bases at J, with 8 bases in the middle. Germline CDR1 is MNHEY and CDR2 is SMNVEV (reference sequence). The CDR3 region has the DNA TGTGCCAGCAGTTTCGGGGGGGATCAGCCCCAGCATTTT. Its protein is CASSFGGDQPQHF.

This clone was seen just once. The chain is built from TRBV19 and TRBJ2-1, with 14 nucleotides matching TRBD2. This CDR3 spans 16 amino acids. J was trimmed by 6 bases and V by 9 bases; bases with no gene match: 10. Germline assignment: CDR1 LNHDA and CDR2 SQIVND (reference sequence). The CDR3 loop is CASQRSGLAGANEQFF. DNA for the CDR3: TGTGCCAGCCAACGATCGGGACTAGCGGGAGCCAATGAGCAGTTCTTC.

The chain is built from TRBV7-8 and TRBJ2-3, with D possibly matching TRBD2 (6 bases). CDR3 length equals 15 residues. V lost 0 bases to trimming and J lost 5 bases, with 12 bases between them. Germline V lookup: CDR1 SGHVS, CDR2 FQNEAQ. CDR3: CASSLALGTLDTQYF. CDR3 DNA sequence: TGTGCCAGCAGCTTAGCCCTTGGGACTCTAGATACGCAGTATTTT.

CDR3 in amino acids: CATRTSGYNEQFF. For the CDR3, the DNA is TGTGCCACCAGGACTAGCGGCTACAATGAGCAGTTCTTC. This rearrangement joins TRBV15 to TRBJ2-1, with 9 bases lining up with TRBD2. V lost 6 bases and J lost 3; bases outside the gene matches: 0. Germline loops: CDR1 LNHNV, CDR2 YYDKDF (reference sequence). The CDR3 totals 13 residues.

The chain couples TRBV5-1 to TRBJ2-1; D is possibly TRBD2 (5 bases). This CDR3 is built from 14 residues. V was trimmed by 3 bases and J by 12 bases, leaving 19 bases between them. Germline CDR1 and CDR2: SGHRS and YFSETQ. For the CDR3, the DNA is TGCGCCAGCAGCTCTAGACTATACAATGTGGGGCAGTTCTTC. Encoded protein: CASSSRLYNVGQFF.

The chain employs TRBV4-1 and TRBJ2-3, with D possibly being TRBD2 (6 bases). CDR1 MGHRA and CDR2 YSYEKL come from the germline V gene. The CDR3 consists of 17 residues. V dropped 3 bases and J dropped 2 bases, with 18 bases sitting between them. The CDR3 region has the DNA TGCGCCAGCAGCCAGCCCGAGTGGAGGGGTAACACAGATACGCAGTATTTT. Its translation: CASSQPEWRGNTDTQYF.

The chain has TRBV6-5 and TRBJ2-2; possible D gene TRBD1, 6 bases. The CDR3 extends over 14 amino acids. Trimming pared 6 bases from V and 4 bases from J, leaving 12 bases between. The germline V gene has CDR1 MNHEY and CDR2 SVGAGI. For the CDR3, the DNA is TGTGCCAGCAGGGAGCAGGGGATCACCGGGGAGCTGTTTTTT. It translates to CASREQGITGELFF.

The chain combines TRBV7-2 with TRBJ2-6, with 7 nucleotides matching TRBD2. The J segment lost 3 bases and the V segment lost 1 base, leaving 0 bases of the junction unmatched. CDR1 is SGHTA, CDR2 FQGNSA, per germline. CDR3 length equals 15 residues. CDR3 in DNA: TGTGCCAGCAGCTTAGGCGGGAGTGGGGCCAACGTCCTGACTTTC. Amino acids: CASSLGGSGANVLTF.

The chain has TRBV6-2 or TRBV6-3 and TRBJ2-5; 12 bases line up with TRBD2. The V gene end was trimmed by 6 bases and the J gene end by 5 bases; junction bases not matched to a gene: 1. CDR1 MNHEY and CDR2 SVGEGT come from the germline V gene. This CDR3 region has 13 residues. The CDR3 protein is CASSGTSGETQYF. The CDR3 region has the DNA TGTGCCAGCAGCGGGACTAGCGGGGAGACCCAGTACTTC.

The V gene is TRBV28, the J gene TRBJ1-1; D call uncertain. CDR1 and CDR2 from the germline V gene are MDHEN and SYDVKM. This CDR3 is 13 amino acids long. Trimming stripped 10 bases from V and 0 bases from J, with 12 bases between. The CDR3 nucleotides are TGTGCCACCCAGAACCCGATGAACACTGAAGCTTTCTTT. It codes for CATQNPMNTEAFF.

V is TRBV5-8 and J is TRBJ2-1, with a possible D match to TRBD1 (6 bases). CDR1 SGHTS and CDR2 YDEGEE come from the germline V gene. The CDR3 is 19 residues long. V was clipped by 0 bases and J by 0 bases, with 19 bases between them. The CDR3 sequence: CASSLVTDSLLLSYNEQFF. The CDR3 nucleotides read TGTGCCAGCAGCTTGGTGACGGACAGTCTCCTCCTCTCCTACAATGAGCAGTTCTTC.

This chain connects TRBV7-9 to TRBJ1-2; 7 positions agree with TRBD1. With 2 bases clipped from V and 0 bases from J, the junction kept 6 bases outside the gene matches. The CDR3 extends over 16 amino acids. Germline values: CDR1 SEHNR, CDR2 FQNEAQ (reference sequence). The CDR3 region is CASSLLGTESNYGYTF. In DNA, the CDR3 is TGTGCCAGCAGCTTACTTGGGACAGAGTCTAACTATGGCTACACCTTC.

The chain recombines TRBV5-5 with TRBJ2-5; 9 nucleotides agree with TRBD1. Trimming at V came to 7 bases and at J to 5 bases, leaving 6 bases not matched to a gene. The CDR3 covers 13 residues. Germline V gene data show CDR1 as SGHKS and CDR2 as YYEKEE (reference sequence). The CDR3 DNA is TGTGCCAGCGGTACAGGGGGCGGGGAGACCCAGTACTTC. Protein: CASGTGGGETQYF.

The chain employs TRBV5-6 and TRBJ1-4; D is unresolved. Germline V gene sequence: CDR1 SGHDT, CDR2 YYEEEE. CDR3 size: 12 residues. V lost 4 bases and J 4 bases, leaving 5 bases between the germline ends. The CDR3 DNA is TGTGCCAGCAGCCTATATAATGAAAAACTGTTTTTT. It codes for CASSLYNEKLFF.

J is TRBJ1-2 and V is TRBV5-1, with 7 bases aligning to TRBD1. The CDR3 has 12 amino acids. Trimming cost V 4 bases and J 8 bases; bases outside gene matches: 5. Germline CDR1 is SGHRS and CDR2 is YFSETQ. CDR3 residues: CASSPQGDGYTF. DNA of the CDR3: TGCGCCAGCAGCCCCCAGGGGGACGGCTACACCTTC.